The source of this T cell receptor (beta chain) is a study of CD8 T cells in ankylosing spondylitis. Study findings and constraints: Enrichment of disease-linked clones was reportedly significant in matched ankylosing spondylitis synovial fluid. Apparently characteristic of ankylosing spondylitis blood was a TCR beta motif (roughly eight highly homologous variants).

This clonotype was picked up many times. Antigen: not known. In making TCR beta libraries, quantitative 5'-RACE with molecular barcodes was used. MiXCR, run by TCRdb on the 5' RACE reads, gives a single entry per CDR3 protein. The data show 200,000 to 250,000 distinct CDR3 sequences, about 7.3% seen once. Trimming took off 3 bases at V and 6 bases at J, with 14 bases between the two ends. The CDR3 sequence is 14 residues long. J is TRBJ1-1 and V is TRBV12-3 or TRBV12-4; unclear D gene. This TCR derives from a male donor with ankylosing spondylitis. Sequencing was performed on blood, either unsorted or a sorted T cell fraction (not recorded which). The CDR3 DNA sequence: TGTGCCAGCAGTTTCCGCTTGGGCACCTCTGAAGCTTTCTTT. Its protein is CASSFRLGTSEAFF.